Listed here are 17 T cell receptor beta chains from one sample, sequenced in a study of neurological immune-mediated disorders (dated by TCRdb to the late 2010s). The library was generated by 5' RACE. Reads for this sample came from an Illumina HiSeq 2500. The public reads were reanalyzed by TCRdb: fastp trimming at Q25, MiXCR alignment, in-frame beta chains only. Rows merge per CDR3 protein into single entries with the most common DNA and genes. The sample contains approximately 30,000 distinct CDR3 sequences, less than 5% of them found a single time. The ten largest clones take up nearly 25% of the sample. Sequenced input: CD4+ T cells from blood. These receptors all come from a woman aged 40 to 50 in good health.

This clonotype was counted at least ten times. The chain employs TRBV5-1 and TRBJ1-2, with no clear D. The CDR3 covers 12 residues. The ends were cut back, 4 bases at V and 5 bases at J, with 9 bases in the middle. Germline V gene sequence: CDR1 SGHRS, CDR2 YFSETQ. CDR3 in DNA: TGCGCCAGCAGCGCTGACCGGTATGGCTACACCTTC. It yields the protein CASSADRYGYTF. The full variable domain, rest sourced from reference TRBV5-1 and TRBJ1-2, is KAGVTQTPRYLIKTRGQQVTLSCSPISGHRSVSWYQQTPGQGLQFLFEYFSETQRNKGNFPGRFSGRQFSNSRSEMNVSTLELGDSALYLCASSADRYGYTFGSGTRLTVV.

This clonotype is labeled medium-sized. The rearrangement links TRBV20-1 to TRBJ2-7; D may be TRBD2 (5 bases). Germline CDR1 and CDR2: DFQATT and SNEGSKA (reference sequence). Trimming stripped 3 bases from V and 1 base from J, with 13 bases between. The CDR3 length is 14 residues. The CDR3 is CSARRDPMSYEQYF. CDR3 DNA sequence: TGCAGTGCTAGGAGGGATCCCATGTCCTACGAGCAGTACTTC.

There are many counts of this clonotype. This chain joins TRBV28 and TRBJ1-5; TRBD1 is a possible D gene (5 bases). This CDR3 contains 12 residues. CDR1 is MDHEN, CDR2 SYDVKM, per germline. V was trimmed by 6 bases and J by 7 bases, leaving 10 bases between them. CDR3 sequence (DNA): TGTGCCAGCAGCCTTGGGGGGCAGCCCCAGCATTTT. Residues: CASSLGGQPQHF.

In its sample, this clonotype was seen many times. The genes are TRBV4-1 and TRBJ1-1; D might be TRBD1 (6 bases). From germline, CDR1 is MGHRA and CDR2 YSYEKL. V dropped 0 bases and J dropped 10 bases, with 12 bases sitting between them. The CDR3 runs to 13 residues. The CDR3 region has the DNA TGCGCCAGCAGCCAAGACAGGGGACTCCGAGCTTTCTTT. It yields the protein CASSQDRGLRAFF.

As to this clonotype: An end of the junction differs from the germline gene, which may be a read error. This chain uses TRBV3-1 with TRBJ2-2; D might be TRBD1 (7 bases). CDR1 and CDR2 (germline): LGHDT, YNNKEL (reference sequence). The length of the CDR3 is 16 residues. CDR3 amino acids: CASQNPRGEDTWELFF. The CDR3 DNA reads TGTGCCAGCCAAAACCCCAGGGGGGAGGACACCTGGGAGCTGTTTTTT.

This clonotype has a handful of counts. The chain links TRBV18 to TRBJ2-3, with 7 bases that match TRBD2. Germline V lookup: CDR1 KGHSH, CDR2 LQKENI. Trimming removed 3 bases from V and 6 bases from J; junction bases left unmatched: 6. The CDR3 is 14 amino acids. The CDR3 reads CASSPGGRADTQYF. The CDR3, as DNA: TGTGCCAGCTCACCGGGGGGGAGAGCTGATACGCAGTATTTT. Complete variable domain (other parts from reference TRBV18 and TRBJ2-3): NAGVMQNPRHLVRRRGQEARLRCSPMKGHSHVYWYRQLPEEGLKFMVYLQKENIIDESGMPKERFSAEFPKEGPSILRIQQVVRGDSAAYFCASSPGGRADTQYFGPGTRLTVL.

There are many counts of this clonotype. The CDR3: CASSLGGDIITDTQYF. The CDR3 DNA sequence: TGCGCCAGCAGCTTGGGGGGGGACATAATCACAGATACGCAGTATTTT. This chain links TRBV5-1 with TRBJ2-3; D is possibly TRBD1 or TRBD2 (6 bases each). Trimming cost V 0 bases and J 2 bases, with 13 bases left between them. This CDR3 comprises 16 residues. Germline assignment: CDR1 SGHRS and CDR2 YFSETQ.

This clonotype was counted ten times or more. The rearrangement links TRBV5-1 to TRBJ2-5, with D perhaps TRBD1 (6 bases). Germline V gene data show CDR1 as SGHRS and CDR2 as YFSETQ. The length of the CDR3 is 14 residues. The ends were cut back, 4 bases at V and 4 bases at J, with 14 bases in the middle. The CDR3 sequence: CASSPGTRGETQYF. CDR3 DNA: TGCGCCAGCAGCCCGGGGACAAGGGGAGAGACCCAGTACTTC. The whole variable domain, filled in from reference TRBV5-1 and TRBJ2-5, reads KAGVTQTPRYLIKTRGQQVTLSCSPISGHRSVSWYQQTPGQGLQFLFEYFSETQRNKGNFPGRFSGRQFSNSRSEMNVSTLELGDSALYLCASSPGTRGETQYFGPGTRLLVL.

This clonotype was counted many times. J is TRBJ2-7 and V is TRBV20-1, with TRBD1 as a possible D gene (5 bases). The CDR3 covers 11 residues. The V gene lost 4 bases and the J gene lost 5 bases, with 9 bases spanning the gap. The germline V gene has CDR1 DFQATT and CDR2 SNEGSKA (reference sequence). CDR3 loop: CSAISRDEQYF. The CDR3 nucleotides are TGCAGTGCTATAAGCAGGGACGAGCAGTACTTC.

This clonotype is medium-sized. The chain carries TRBV12-3 or TRBV12-4 and TRBJ1-2; D possibly corresponds to TRBD1 (6 bases). This CDR3 has 11 amino acids. V was trimmed by 5 bases and J by 7 bases, leaving 8 bases between them. The CDR3 region is CASSTGAGYTF. CDR3 nucleotides: TGTGCCAGCAGTACGGGGGCTGGCTACACCTTC.

This clonotype was counted ten times or more. The chain has TRBV5-1 and TRBJ2-5; D is undetermined. The CDR3 extends over 13 amino acids. Trimming pared 0 bases from V and 1 base from J, leaving 4 bases between. Per the germline V gene, CDR1 is SGHRS and CDR2 is YFSETQ. The CDR3 spells CASSLGLQETQYF. The CDR3 DNA sequence: TGCGCCAGCAGCTTGGGACTCCAAGAGACCCAGTACTTC.

This clonotype was counted ten times or more. The rearrangement joins TRBV5-1 to TRBJ2-2, with 7 bases matching TRBD1. CDR1 and CDR2 (germline): SGHRS, YFSETQ. CDR3 length: 14 residues. With V trimmed by 10 bases and J by 1 base, 7 bases remained unmatched. CDR3 amino acids: CASQGVWNTGELFF. In nucleotides, the CDR3 is TGCGCCTCTCAGGGGGTTTGGAACACCGGGGAGCTGTTTTTT.

This clonotype was detected ten times or more. CDR3 protein: CASTLGSRGMYGYTF. The CDR3 nucleotides are TGTGCCAGCACCCTCGGTTCCAGGGGCATGTATGGCTACACCTTC. The chain links TRBV5-6 to TRBJ1-2; D possibly corresponds to TRBD1 (6 bases). The CDR3 extends over 15 amino acids. The germline V gene encodes CDR1 SGHDT and CDR2 YYEEEE. Between the trimmed V and J ends, which lost 6 bases and 5 bases, there was a span of 20 bases.

Many counts were recorded for this clonotype. V gene TRBV4-1 combines with J gene TRBJ1-6, with 8 positions matching TRBD1. V was clipped by 4 bases and J by 8 bases; unmatched bases: 13. The CDR3 totals 17 residues. CDR1 MGHRA and CDR2 YSYEKL come from the germline V gene. CDR3 nucleotides: TGCGCCAGCAGCCTCATCCCCCAGGGGGCTTCGGATTCACCCCTCCACTTT. This translates into CASSLIPQGASDSPLHF.

This clonotype was seen repeatedly, ten times or more. This chain links TRBV20-1 with TRBJ2-5, with 7 bases identical to TRBD1. This CDR3 region has 14 residues. V shed 5 bases, J shed 2 bases, and the junction held 8 bases outside the gene matches. The germline CDR1 and CDR2 sequences are DFQATT and SNEGSKA (reference sequence). CDR3 DNA sequence: TGCAGTGCTCTGGACAGGTTGAAACAAGAGACCCAGTACTTC. This gives the protein CSALDRLKQETQYF.

This clonotype was counted many times. The rearrangement uses TRBV7-9 and TRBJ2-7; D is possibly TRBD1 or TRBD2 (6 bases each). The CDR3 is 16 residues long. Germline CDR1 SEHNR, CDR2 FQNEAQ (reference sequence). V shed 1 base and J shed 0 bases, with 13 bases lying between them. This CDR3 reads CASSLDARGLSYEQYF. DNA of the CDR3: TGTGCCAGCAGCTTAGATGCCCGGGGGCTCTCCTACGAGCAGTACTTC.

This clonotype was observed many times. The rearrangement links TRBV10-1 to TRBJ2-7; perhaps TRBD2 as D (6 bases). The CDR3 is 12 residues long. Trimming shortened V by 8 bases and J by 0 bases, and 8 bases separated the two germline ends. Germline CDR1 WNHNN, CDR2 SYGVQD (reference sequence). Here the CDR3 reads CASGDFSYEQYF. The CDR3 region has the DNA TGCGCCAGCGGGGACTTCTCCTACGAGCAGTACTTC.